This T cell receptor beta chain derives from a study of blood T cell repertoires in COVID-19. Study at large: Spain, Italy and the United States supplied samples that represented acute and convalescent COVID-19.

CDR3 size: 15 residues. The trim removed 6 bases at V and 0 bases at J, leaving 4 bases unmatched. CDR1 SNHLY and CDR2 FYNNEI come from the germline V gene. This clone was seen once. Original data processing: Estimation of nucleated cell counts was performed using reference gene primer amplification. Clones were sequenced by immunoSEQ multiplex PCR, and TCRdb holds only the in-frame ones, with some missing. That table supplies the V and J calls and clone size; D and trimming were determined from the DNA. The data hold tens of thousands of clones, with 76% observed a single time. This TCR derives from a man between 45 and 60 years old with active or convalescent COVID-19. The genes are TRBV2 and TRBJ1-3; 8 nucleotides line up with TRBD1. The sequenced sample consisted of peripheral blood. CDR3 residues: CASRADRGSGNTIYF. The CDR3 DNA sequence: TGTGCCAGCAGAGCCGACAGGGGCTCTGGAAACACCATATATTTT.